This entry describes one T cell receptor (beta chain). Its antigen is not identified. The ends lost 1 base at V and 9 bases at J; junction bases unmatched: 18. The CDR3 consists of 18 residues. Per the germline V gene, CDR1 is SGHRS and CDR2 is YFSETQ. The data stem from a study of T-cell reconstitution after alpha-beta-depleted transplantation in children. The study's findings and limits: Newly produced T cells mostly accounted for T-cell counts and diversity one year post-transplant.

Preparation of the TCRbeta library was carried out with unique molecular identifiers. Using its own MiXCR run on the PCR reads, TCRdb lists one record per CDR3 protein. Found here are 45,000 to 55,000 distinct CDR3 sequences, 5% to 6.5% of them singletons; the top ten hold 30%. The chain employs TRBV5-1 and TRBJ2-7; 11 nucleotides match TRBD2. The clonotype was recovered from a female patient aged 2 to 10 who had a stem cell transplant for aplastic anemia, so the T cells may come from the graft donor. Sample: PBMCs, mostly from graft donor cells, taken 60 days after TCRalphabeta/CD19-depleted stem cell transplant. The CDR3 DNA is TGCGCCAGCAGCTTGTCACTAGCGGGAGACCTCCATTTACGAACGCAGTACTTC. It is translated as CASSLSLAGDLHLRTQYF.